The TCR beta chain described here comes from a study of OX40 agonist ivuxolimab in advanced cancers. About the full investigation: Ivuxolimab was an agonistic, fully human IgG2 monoclonal antibody directed against OX40 (CD134), a costimulatory receptor. Prior anti-PD-1, anti-PD-L1 or anti-CTLA-4 therapy was permitted, and approximately 41% of dose-escalation patients had received checkpoint inhibitors. Peripheral TCRbeta sequencing aimed to test whether ivuxolimab altered TCR sequence diversity and caused clonal T-cell expansion. Intravenous ivuxolimab was administered to patients every 2 weeks at six dose levels: 0.01, 0.1, 0.3, 1.5, 3 and 10 mg/kg. The paper reports the monotherapy dose-escalation portion (N of about 54 patients) of the phase I ivuxolimab trial. Partial responses were achieved by three dose-escalation patients, of whom one had hepatocellular carcinoma and two had cutaneous melanoma. Of the 52 patients in dose escalation, around 19 had hepatocellular carcinoma, some 15 had melanoma, 9 had renal cell carcinoma and 9 had head and neck cancer. In the dose-escalation cohort, 75% to 85% of patients were male, and the mean age was 60 years with a range of roughly 23 to 90.

As regards this clone: Its cognate antigen has yet to be identified. Within one base of it there is no much larger clone, and no base qualities were kept. Other DNA variants within this sample encode the same CDR3.

Here is what the overall study found, with its caveats: The antigen specificity of the clonally expanded peripheral T cells was not determined. Low levels of normalized T-cell clonal expansion were also seen in some patients who did not respond. At doses from 0.1 to 3.0 mg/kg, clonal expansion was seen in both CD4+ and CD8+ blood T cells between baseline and week 6. Partial responders in the 0.1-3.0 mg/kg groups had among the lowest normalized peripheral clonal expansion, especially among CD8+ T cells. After ivuxolimab, expanded clones were on average more numerous among CD8+ T cells than among CD4+ T cells.

Patients with autoimmune disease history or receiving systemic immunosuppression were excluded from the trial. Peripheral blood for TCR sequencing was collected from all dose cohorts at baseline, on cycle 4 day 1, and on cycle 7 day 1. The samples were drawn from a first-in-human, open-label, multicenter phase I dose-escalation trial of ivuxolimab. The trial enrolled adults with locally advanced or metastatic head and neck squamous cell, hepatocellular, melanoma or renal cell carcinoma. Before TCR sequencing, CD4+ and CD8+ T cells were separately sorted from peripheral blood. CDR1 and CDR2, looked up from the germline V gene (reference sequence), are GTSNPN and SVGIG. V lost 2 bases and J lost 3 bases; the stretch between them is 6 bases long. Including the terminal cysteine and phenylalanine, the CDR3 comprises 12 residues. Here the CDR3 DNA is all that survives: 36 bases in frame from base 1. Genomic DNA was extracted from sorted cells for sequencing of the TCRbeta CDR3 region. The immunoSEQ Assay was used for sequencing of TCRbeta CDR3 regions. The table was pulled from immuneACCESS by TCRdb, which kept in-frame rearrangements only. Such tables lose some clones; where checked, under half of the loss comes from unresolved V genes, and the rest has no known cause. The sample includes tens of thousands of clones, with just under 85% observed a single time. The ten largest clones capture under 6% of the sample.

The clonotype comes from an adult with an advanced solid tumor such as melanoma, head and neck, liver or kidney cancer. This receptor chain uses TRBV30 and TRBJ2-3; the D gene is perhaps TRBD2, from 5 matching bases. The sample in question was CD4+ or CD8+ T cells sorted from blood, obtained in a trial of the OX40 agonist ivuxolimab. The DNA is TGTGCCTGGAGTACGGGGACAGATACGCAGTATTTT. Its protein reads: CAWSTGTDTQYF.